The clone carrying this TCR beta chain was seen a few times. These data are taken from a study of technical replicates of blood from a few donors. Germline V lookup: CDR1 SGDLS, CDR2 YYNGEE. Trimming took off 0 bases at V and 2 bases at J, with 11 bases between the two ends. There are 16 residues in the CDR3. TCRdb's table, derived via immunoSEQ multiplex PCR, lists solely in-frame clones and lacks some. The sample carries about 74,000 clones, around 93% recorded once. Sample: T cells isolated from PBMCs. The V and J genes are TRBV9 and TRBJ2-2; a weak D match, TRBD2 (6 bases). The clonotype comes from a human donor in good health. The CDR3 sequence: CASSVGRDANTGELFF. CDR3 DNA sequence: TGTGCCAGCAGCGTAGGGCGGGACGCAAACACCGGGGAGCTGTTTTTT.